The 15 T cell receptor beta chains below all came from one sample that was sequenced in a study of cytomegalovirus exposure and HLA in healthy donors. Some clones are missing from TCRdb's copy, which holds only in-frame ones; the method was immunoSEQ multiplex PCR. The data hold a few hundred thousand clones, with 80% to 95% observed a single time. Sequencing used PBMCs. The receptors shown here come from a woman aged 30 to 39 in good health and CMV-seronegative.

V is TRBV5-4 and J is TRBJ2-7; D possibly corresponds to TRBD2 (6 bases). Germline CDR1 and CDR2: SGHNT and YYREEE (reference sequence). This CDR3 spans 14 amino acids. With 4 bases removed from V and 0 bases from J, the gap between germline ends came to 11 bases. In nucleotides, the CDR3 is TGTGCCAGCAGCCCGGGGGTCTCCTCCTACGAGCAGTACTTC. The encoded protein is CASSPGVSSYEQYF.

The gene calls are TRBV7-3 and TRBJ2-3; the D is unclear. The V gene lost 6 bases and the J gene lost 0 bases, with 13 bases spanning the gap. This CDR3 is 15 amino acids long. Germline loops: CDR1 SGHTA, CDR2 FQGTGA. The CDR3 DNA reads TGTGCCAGCAGTCCAGGATTAACTAGCACAGATACGCAGTATTTT. This codes for CASSPGLTSTDTQYF.

The chain recombines TRBV7-8 with TRBJ2-7; maybe TRBD1 (5 bases). The germline gives CDR1 SGHVS, CDR2 FQNEAQ. The CDR3 totals 16 residues. The V and J ends lost 1 base and 7 bases respectively, with 20 bases between them. As DNA, the CDR3 is TGTGCCAGCAGCTTAGAGGGGCAGGGATCTTGGGGAGAGCAGTACTTC. Translated, it gives CASSLEGQGSWGEQYF.

This chain uses TRBV4-2 with TRBJ2-1; a weak D match, TRBD2 (6 bases). Trimming removed 0 bases at V and 1 base at J, with 13 bases between. The CDR3 loop spans 17 amino acids. Germline V gene sequence: CDR1 LGHNA, CDR2 YNFKEQ. DNA for the CDR3: TGTGCCAGCAGCCAAGATCTGGCGGGACGGTCCTACAATGAGCAGTTCTTC. Its protein is CASSQDLAGRSYNEQFF.

The count of this clone is one. V and J are TRBV19 and TRBJ2-7; D perhaps matches TRBD2 (5 bases). Germline V lookup: CDR1 LNHDA, CDR2 SQIVND (reference sequence). The CDR3 is made up of 13 amino acids. The V gene lost 6 bases and the J gene lost 2 bases, with 11 bases spanning the gap. CDR3: CASRRTGTYEQYF. Written as DNA, the CDR3 is TGTGCCAGTAGACGGACTGGAACCTACGAGCAGTACTTC.

This chain connects TRBV30 to TRBJ1-5; D is possibly TRBD1 (5 bases). Germline CDR1 reads GTSNPN; CDR2 reads SVGIG (reference sequence). V shed 4 bases and J shed 3 bases, with 13 bases lying between them. The CDR3 length is 14 residues. The CDR3 bases are TGTGCCTGGACCCAGGCGGGGACCAATCAGCCCCAGCATTTT. Residues: CAWTQAGTNQPQHF. Drawing the rest from reference TRBV30 and TRBJ1-5, the complete variable domain is SQTIHQWPATLVQPVGSPLSLECTVEGTSNPNLYWYRQAAGRGLQLLFYSVGIGQISSEVPQNLSASRPQDRQFILSSKKLLLSDSGFYLCAWTQAGTNQPQHFGDGTRLSIL.

The chain is built from TRBV7-9 and TRBJ2-2; 7 nucleotides line up with TRBD1. The CDR3 runs 15 residues. The germline CDR1 and CDR2 sequences are SEHNR and FQNEAQ (reference sequence). V shed 1 base, J shed 4 bases, and the junction held 3 bases outside the gene matches. The CDR3 sequence: CASSLEDRATGELFF. The CDR3 nucleotides read TGTGCCAGCAGCTTAGAAGACAGGGCCACCGGGGAGCTGTTTTTT.

The chain couples TRBV6-1 to TRBJ2-3, with 11 bases aligning to TRBD1. V gave up 4 bases and J gave up 3 bases; unmatched junction bases: 6. The CDR3 is made up of 16 amino acids. Germline V gives CDR1 MNHNS, CDR2 SASEGT. Here the CDR3 reads CASSAGQGDGTDTQYF. The CDR3 nucleotides are TGTGCCAGCAGTGCGGGACAGGGGGATGGGACAGATACGCAGTATTTT.

J is TRBJ2-1 and V is TRBV2; 9 bases are shared with TRBD1. The germline V gene has CDR1 SNHLY and CDR2 FYNNEI. V shed 5 bases and J 6 bases; nucleotides not matched to a gene: 11. There are 16 residues in the CDR3. CDR3 nucleotide sequence: TGTGCCAGCAGTAAACTAATCGGGACAGGGAGCAATGAGCAGTTCTTC. Translation: CASSKLIGTGSNEQFF.

The chain uses TRBV19 and TRBJ2-3, with TRBD2 matching over 8 bases. The V gene end was trimmed by 5 bases and the J gene end by 5 bases; junction bases not matched to a gene: 9. The CDR3 has 15 amino acids. Germline CDR1 LNHDA, CDR2 SQIVND (reference sequence). This CDR3 reads CASSSGLVAGDTQYF. The CDR3 DNA reads as TGTGCCAGTAGTTCGGGACTAGTGGCGGGAGATACGCAGTATTTT. The full variable domain, rest sourced from reference TRBV19 and TRBJ2-3, is DGGITQSPKYLFRKEGQNVTLSCEQNLNHDAMYWYRQDPGQGLRLIYYSQIVNDFQKGDIAEGYSVSREKKESFPLTVTSAQKNPTAFYLCASSSGLVAGDTQYFGPGTRLTVL.

The gene calls are TRBV5-4 and TRBJ2-5; a possible D gene is TRBD1 (6 bases). This CDR3 spans 14 amino acids. Trimming removed 4 bases from V and 1 base from J, with 11 bases in between. Germline CDR1 and CDR2: SGHNT and YYREEE (reference sequence). The CDR3 nucleotides are TGTGCCAGCAGCCAAGCCAGGGGCCAAGAGACCCAGTACTTC. Translated, it gives CASSQARGQETQYF.

A single count supports this clone. V is TRBV19 and J is TRBJ2-7; weak D call: TRBD2 (5 bases). Germline CDR1 is LNHDA and CDR2 is SQIVND (reference sequence). With 4 bases removed from V and 3 bases from J, the gap between germline ends came to 10 bases. This CDR3 has 13 amino acids. DNA for the CDR3: TGTGCCAGTAGTAGGGGAGACAACTACGAGCAGTACTTC. Translating gives CASSRGDNYEQYF.

This chain uses TRBV9 with TRBJ2-1; TRBD2 matches at 13 bases. V shed 3 bases, J shed 7 bases, and the junction held 10 bases outside the gene matches. The germline V gene has CDR1 SGDLS and CDR2 YYNGEE. The CDR3 runs 17 residues. The CDR3 DNA sequence: TGTGCCAGCAGCGCTCGTGTTGGGACTAGCGGGATGAATGAGCAGTTCTTC. Its protein product is CASSARVGTSGMNEQFF.

The chain carries TRBV5-6 and TRBJ1-5, with TRBD1 matching 7 bases. The germline V gene encodes CDR1 SGHDT and CDR2 YYEEEE. The CDR3 covers 17 residues. Trimming took 3 bases from V and 3 from J; bases not matched to a gene: 12. CDR3 residues: CASSYTGAFPTNQPQHF. CDR3 DNA sequence: TGTGCCAGCAGCTACACAGGGGCCTTCCCGACCAATCAGCCCCAGCATTTT.

The V and J genes are TRBV4-1 and TRBJ2-7; D is unclear. The germline gives CDR1 MGHRA, CDR2 YSYEKL. This CDR3 comprises 16 residues. With 1 base removed from V and 3 bases from J, the gap between germline ends came to 16 bases. Written as DNA, the CDR3 is TGCGCCAGCAGCCAAGGGGCAGGACGTATGATCTACGAGCAGTACTTC. Its protein product is CASSQGAGRMIYEQYF.